The 22 T cell receptor beta chains listed next were all sequenced from one sample in a study of T cells expressing NK-cell markers. TCRdb reprocessed the 5' RACE reads, with one entry per CDR3 protein and no DNA. The listing contains 7,300 or so distinct CDR3 sequences. The sequenced sample was blood T cells: a sorted CD56 or NKG2C T cell subset, CD4+ or CD8+ T cells, or bulk PBMC T cells (not recorded which). The receptors shown here come from a man aged 18-70 years in good health.

The V gene is TRBV12-3 or TRBV12-4, the J gene TRBJ1-2. There are 13 residues in the CDR3. The chain's CDR3 is CASRPTANYGYTF.

This clonotype is called medium-sized (0.01 to 0.1%) based on its frequency. This chain connects TRBV7-2 to TRBJ2-5; the TCRdb D gene call, TRBD2, has no DNA to confirm it. This CDR3 spans 18 amino acids. The V gene's germline CDR1 is SGHTA and CDR2 FQGNSA. The CDR3 region is CASSYQGLPIRGKETQYF.

The chain joins TRBV9 to TRBJ2-7; checking the TCRdb D call of TRBD1 is not possible without DNA. CDR3 size: 14 residues. Germline CDR1 is SGDLS and CDR2 is YYNGEE. The CDR3 here is CASSLGQGFYEQYF.

The V and J genes are TRBV6-4 and TRBJ1-1; TCRdb gives TRBD1 as the D gene, but with no DNA this cannot be confirmed. CDR1 is MRHNA and CDR2 is SNTAGT in the germline V gene. The CDR3 runs 14 residues. CDR3 sequence reads: CASSDSPDRAAAFF.

The rearrangement uses TRBV7-8 and TRBJ2-3; the TCRdb call, TRBD2, lacks DNA for checking. Germline-derived CDR1 and CDR2 are SGHVS and FQNEAQ. The CDR3 is 17 amino acids. The CDR3: CASSPGTSGGFLDTQYF.

The chain combines TRBV6-6 with TRBJ2-1; TCRdb reports TRBD1, a call that lacks DNA to check it against. CDR1 and CDR2 (germline): MNHNY, SVGAGI (reference sequence). The CDR3 runs to 12 residues. The CDR3 loop is CASSYSSREQFF.

The gene calls are TRBV15 and TRBJ1-5; the D gene TCRdb calls, TRBD1, cannot be checked with no DNA. The CDR3 is 16 residues long. Germline-derived CDR1 and CDR2 are LNHNV and YYDKDF (reference sequence). This CDR3 reads CATSSFEREFNQPQHF. Combining the CDR3 with reference TRBV15 and TRBJ1-5 gives the whole variable domain DAMVIQNPRYQVTQFGKPVTLSCSQTLNHNVMYWYQQKSSQAPKLLFHYYDKDFNNEADTPDNFQSRRPNTSFCFLDIRSPGLGDTAMYLCATSSFEREFNQPQHFGDGTRLSIL.

V gene TRBV6-1 combines with J gene TRBJ2-2. CDR3 length equals 14 residues. Germline-derived CDR1 and CDR2 are MNHNS and SASEGT. This CDR3 reads CASSEGFEHRELFF.

The chain carries TRBV3-1 and TRBJ2-3; TCRdb designates TRBD2, a call that cannot be tested without DNA. In germline, CDR1 is LGHDT, CDR2 YNNKEL (reference sequence). The CDR3 contains 16 residues. CDR3: CASSPGGAESTDTQYF.

V gene TRBV7-8 combines with J gene TRBJ2-7. Germline assignment: CDR1 SGHVS and CDR2 FQNEAQ. The CDR3 length is 12 residues. The CDR3 sequence is CASISPRRIRHF.

The chain uses TRBV3-1 and TRBJ2-2; TCRdb lists TRBD2, though no DNA is available to test this call. There are 15 residues in the CDR3. Germline-derived CDR1 and CDR2 are LGHDT and YNNKEL (reference sequence). The CDR3 protein is CASSPGLENTGELFF.

This chain connects TRBV5-1 to TRBJ2-5; TCRdb outputs TRBD1, but without DNA this stays unchecked. The CDR3 spans 18 residues. The germline V gene has CDR1 SGHRS and CDR2 YFSETQ. The CDR3 is CASSLGPQGLIPRGTQYF.

The chain carries TRBV29-1 and TRBJ1-2. The CDR3 runs 11 residues. CDR1 is SQVTM, CDR2 ANQGSEA, per germline. CDR3: CSVDKNYGYTF.

The rearrangement joins TRBV19 to TRBJ2-2. The CDR3 contains 12 residues. CDR1 is LNHDA and CDR2 is SQIVND in the germline V gene (reference sequence). CDR3 residues: CASRHTSGELFF.

The gene calls are TRBV19 and TRBJ1-1. The CDR3 length is 14 residues. The V gene's germline CDR1 is LNHDA and CDR2 SQIVND (reference sequence). The CDR3: CASSIGGGGGEAFF.

This chain joins TRBV6-4 and TRBJ2-1. The CDR3 length is 14 residues. Germline-derived CDR1 and CDR2 are MRHNA and SNTAGT. This CDR3 is CASSHSTGADEQFF.

V is TRBV20-1 and J is TRBJ1-1; TCRdb names TRBD1, which stays unverified in the absence of DNA. This CDR3 is 15 amino acids long. Germline CDR1 is DFQATT and CDR2 is SNEGSKA (reference sequence). The CDR3 region is CSARDGQGDSTEAFF.

This chain connects TRBV7-3 to TRBJ1-2; the TCRdb call, TRBD1, lacks DNA for checking. CDR3 length: 13 residues. CDR1 and CDR2 (germline): SGHTA, FQGTGA. This chain's CDR3 is CASSLAGGNGYTF. Together with reference TRBV7-3 and TRBJ1-2, the CDR3 gives the full variable domain: GAGVSQTPSNKVTEKGKYVELRCDPISGHTALYWYRQSLGQGPEFLIYFQGTGAADDSGLPNDRFFAVRPEGSVSTLKIQRTERGDSAVYLCASSLAGGNGYTFGSGTRLTVV.

V is TRBV9 and J is TRBJ2-5; without DNA, the TCRdb call of TRBD1 cannot be checked. Germline-derived CDR1 and CDR2 are SGDLS and YYNGEE. This CDR3 spans 15 amino acids. The CDR3 is CASSAGGTAQETQYF.

The J gene is TRBJ1-1, the V gene TRBV2; TCRdb proposes TRBD1, but this gene call is untestable without DNA. The CDR3 covers 16 residues. Germline V gene sequence: CDR1 SNHLY, CDR2 FYNNEI. The CDR3 sequence: CATEFGGSGVGTEAFF. The variable domain in full, with the rest retrieved from reference TRBV2 and TRBJ1-1, is EPEVTQTPSHQVTQMGQEVILRCVPISNHLYFYWYRQILGQKVEFLVSFYNNEISEKSEIFDDQFSVERPDGSNFTLKIRSTKLEDSAMYFCATEFGGSGVGTEAFFGQGTRLTVV.

The rearrangement links TRBV29-1 to TRBJ2-3; TCRdb returns TRBD2, unconfirmable since there is no DNA. CDR1 SQVTM and CDR2 ANQGSEA come from the germline V gene. The CDR3 runs to 18 residues. The chain's CDR3 is CSVEEYRGTELSTDTQYF.

This sequence joins TRBV28 and TRBJ2-2; TCRdb's D call of TRBD2 is untestable without DNA. The CDR3 has 15 amino acids. CDR1 and CDR2 (germline): MDHEN, SYDVKM. CDR3: CASSSGGRDTGELFF.